This T cell receptor (beta chain) was recovered during a study of CD4 T cells in relation to SARS-CoV-2 and coronaviruses. As for the study in general: TCR beta CDR3s were sequenced after approximately ten-day antigen culture of PBMCs. The negative reference was HIV-1 Nef peptide pool or peptide-free culture.

The repertoire was sequenced with immunoSEQ multiplex PCR; TCRdb's copy has only in-frame clones and lacks some. The sample holds around 15,000 clones, 82% seen once. A single count supports this clone. Its specificity is not known. The unexposed donors gave CD4+ T cells in 2011-2018, prior to COVID-19. The cells were cultured for about 10 days before CD4+ T cells were isolated. As cell numbers allowed, unexposed-donor CD4+ T cells faced SARS-CoV-2 S/N and four cold-coronavirus spikes. PBMCs were plated at a few million per well in IL-2-containing medium. Germline V gene sequence: CDR1 ENHRY, CDR2 SYGVKD. Trimming removed 6 bases from V and 4 bases from J, with 14 bases in between. This CDR3 contains 14 residues.

Sequences were obtained from CD4+ T cells from PBMCs, cultured in vitro. This TCR came from a human donor in good health. The chain recombines TRBV10-3 with TRBJ2-3, with D perhaps TRBD1 (6 bases). The CDR3 loop is CAISLGHLPDTQYF. The CDR3 DNA follows: TGTGCCATCAGCCTGGGACACCTACCAGATACGCAGTATTTT.